This T cell receptor (beta chain) was captured in a study of CD8 T cells in ankylosing spondylitis. Quantitative barcoded 5'-RACE was used to prepare TCR beta libraries. TCRdb re-called the 5' RACE reads with MiXCR, one entry per CDR3 protein. The repertoire has 200,000 to 300,000 distinct CDR3 sequences, around 10% of them found once; the top ten carry 5.5% to 8%. Germline V gene sequence: CDR1 WSHSY, CDR2 SAAADI. The CDR3 length is 16 residues. Trimming stripped 3 bases from V and 1 base from J, with 12 bases between. This clonotype was observed many times. Its antigen remains unidentified. Overall study results and limits: Eight or nine highly homologous variants made up a TCR beta motif that seemed to typify ankylosing spondylitis blood. Certain motif variants had earlier appeared in reactive arthritis synovial fluid and blood. Disease-associated clones were CD8+ and fairly uncommon in peripheral blood.

The specimen sequenced was blood, either unsorted or a sorted T cell fraction (not recorded which). The chain combines TRBV10-2 with TRBJ2-2; D possibly corresponds to TRBD1 (6 bases). The sequence derives from a male donor with ankylosing spondylitis or in good health (not recorded which). The CDR3 region is CASSDAGTMNTGELFF. The CDR3 DNA follows: TGCGCCAGCAGTGATGCCGGGACAATGAACACCGGGGAGCTGTTTTTT.